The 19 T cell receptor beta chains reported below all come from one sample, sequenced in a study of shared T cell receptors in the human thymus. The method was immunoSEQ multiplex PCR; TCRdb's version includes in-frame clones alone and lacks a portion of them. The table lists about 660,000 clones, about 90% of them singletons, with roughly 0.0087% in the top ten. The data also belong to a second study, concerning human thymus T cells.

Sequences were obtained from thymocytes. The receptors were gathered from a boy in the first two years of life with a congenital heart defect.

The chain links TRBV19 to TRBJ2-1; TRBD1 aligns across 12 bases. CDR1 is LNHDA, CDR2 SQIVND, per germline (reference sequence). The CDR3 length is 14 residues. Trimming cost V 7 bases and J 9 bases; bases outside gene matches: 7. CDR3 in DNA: TGTGCCAGTACCCCGGGACAGGGGGCTGGTGAGCAGTTCTTC. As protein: CASTPGQGAGEQFF.

CDR3 sequence (DNA): TGTGCCAGCACGACTAGCGGGGGCCCAGATACGCAGTATTTT. It encodes CASTTSGGPDTQYF. J is TRBJ2-3 and V is TRBV25-1; 12 bases fit TRBD2. Trimming at V came to 7 bases and at J to 4 bases, leaving 3 bases not matched to a gene. The germline V gene encodes CDR1 MGHDK and CDR2 SYGVNS. The CDR3 length is 14 residues.

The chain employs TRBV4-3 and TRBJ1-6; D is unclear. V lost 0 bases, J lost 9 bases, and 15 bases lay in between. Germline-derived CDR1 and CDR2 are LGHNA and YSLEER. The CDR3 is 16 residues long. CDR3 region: CASSQDGEGWGSPLHF. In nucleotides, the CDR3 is TGCGCCAGCAGCCAAGATGGAGAGGGCTGGGGTTCACCCCTCCACTTT.

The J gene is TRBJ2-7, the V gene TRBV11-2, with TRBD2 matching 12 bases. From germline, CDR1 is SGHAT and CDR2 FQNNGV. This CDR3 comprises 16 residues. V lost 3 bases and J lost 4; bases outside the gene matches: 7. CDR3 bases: TGTGCCAGCAGCTTCTGGACTAGCGGGGTTGGATACGAGCAGTACTTC. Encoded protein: CASSFWTSGVGYEQYF.

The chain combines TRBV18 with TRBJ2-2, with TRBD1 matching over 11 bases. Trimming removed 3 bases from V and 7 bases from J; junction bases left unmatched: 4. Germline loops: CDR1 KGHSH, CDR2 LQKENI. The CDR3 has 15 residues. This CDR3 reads CASSPDRGQNGELFF. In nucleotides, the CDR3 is TGTGCCAGCTCACCGGACAGGGGGCAAAACGGGGAGCTGTTTTTT.

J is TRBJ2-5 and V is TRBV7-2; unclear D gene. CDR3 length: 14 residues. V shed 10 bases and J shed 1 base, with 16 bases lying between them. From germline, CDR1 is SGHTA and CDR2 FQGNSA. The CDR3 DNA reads TGTGCCAACAACACGACAAGGTTCCAAGAGACCCAGTACTTC. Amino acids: CANNTTRFQETQYF.

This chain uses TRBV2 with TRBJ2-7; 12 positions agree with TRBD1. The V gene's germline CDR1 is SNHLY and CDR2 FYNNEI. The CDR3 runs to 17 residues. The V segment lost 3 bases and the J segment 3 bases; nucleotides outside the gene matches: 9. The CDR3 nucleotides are TGTGCCAGCAGTGACGGGGACAGGGGGCCTCCCTTCTACGAGCAGTACTTC. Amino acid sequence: CASSDGDRGPPFYEQYF.

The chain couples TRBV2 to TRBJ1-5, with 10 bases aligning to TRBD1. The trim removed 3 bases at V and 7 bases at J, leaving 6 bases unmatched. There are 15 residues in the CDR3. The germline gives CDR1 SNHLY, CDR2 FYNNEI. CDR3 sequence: CASSETRDRGQPQHF. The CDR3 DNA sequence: TGTGCCAGCAGTGAGACCCGGGACAGGGGACAGCCCCAGCATTTT.

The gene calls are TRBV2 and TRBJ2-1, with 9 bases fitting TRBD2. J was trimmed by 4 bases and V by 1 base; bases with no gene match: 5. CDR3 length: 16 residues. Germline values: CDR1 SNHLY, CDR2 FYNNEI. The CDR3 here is CASSEGLAARYNEQFF. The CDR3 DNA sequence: TGTGCCAGCAGTGAAGGACTAGCGGCTCGATACAATGAGCAGTTCTTC.

The DNA for the CDR3 is TGTGCCAGCAGTACCGGAGTCCCCCTCTCTGGGGCCAACGTCCTGACTTTC. Amino acid sequence: CASSTGVPLSGANVLTF. The V gene is TRBV27, the J gene TRBJ2-6, with D unresolved. V was shortened by 5 bases and J by 0 bases, with 14 bases between the two germline ends. The CDR3 length is 17 residues. Germline CDR1 reads MNHEY; CDR2 reads SMNVEV (reference sequence).

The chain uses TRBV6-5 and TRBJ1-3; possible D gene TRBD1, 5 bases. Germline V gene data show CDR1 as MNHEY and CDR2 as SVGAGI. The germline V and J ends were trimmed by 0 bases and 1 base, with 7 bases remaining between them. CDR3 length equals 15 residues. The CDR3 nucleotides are TGTGCCAGCAGTTACTCAGGGGTTTCTGGAAACACCATATATTTT. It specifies CASSYSGVSGNTIYF.

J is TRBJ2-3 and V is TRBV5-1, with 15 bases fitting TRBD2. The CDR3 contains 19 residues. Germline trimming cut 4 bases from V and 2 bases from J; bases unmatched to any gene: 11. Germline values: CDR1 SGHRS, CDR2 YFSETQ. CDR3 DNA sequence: TGCGCCAGCAGCCCGGGACTAGCGGGGGGCCTTGAACACACAGATACGCAGTATTTT. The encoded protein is CASSPGLAGGLEHTDTQYF.

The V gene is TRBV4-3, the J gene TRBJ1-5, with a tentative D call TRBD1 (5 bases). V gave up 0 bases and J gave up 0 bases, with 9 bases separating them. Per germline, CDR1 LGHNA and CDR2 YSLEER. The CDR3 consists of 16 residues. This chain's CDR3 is CASSQERGDSNQPQHF. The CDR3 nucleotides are TGCGCCAGCAGCCAAGAGCGGGGGGATAGCAATCAGCCCCAGCATTTT.

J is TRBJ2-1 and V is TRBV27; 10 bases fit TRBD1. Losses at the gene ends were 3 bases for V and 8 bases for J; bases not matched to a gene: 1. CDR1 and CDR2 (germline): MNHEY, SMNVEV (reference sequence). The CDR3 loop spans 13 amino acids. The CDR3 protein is CASSLTGGYEQFF. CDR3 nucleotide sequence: TGTGCCAGCAGTTTGACAGGGGGCTATGAGCAGTTCTTC.

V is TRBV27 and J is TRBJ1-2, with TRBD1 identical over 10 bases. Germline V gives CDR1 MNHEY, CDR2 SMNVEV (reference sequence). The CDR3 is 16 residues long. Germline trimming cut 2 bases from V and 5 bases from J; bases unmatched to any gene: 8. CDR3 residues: CASSLGPTGGVYGYTF. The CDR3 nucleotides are TGTGCCAGCAGTTTAGGTCCGACAGGGGGCGTTTATGGCTACACCTTC.

The CDR3 loop reads CASSLGLQDTQYF. The CDR3 bases are TGTGCCAGTAGTTTAGGGCTCCAAGATACGCAGTATTTT. V usage is TRBV19 and J usage is TRBJ2-3; D remains unclear. Germline V lookup: CDR1 LNHDA, CDR2 SQIVND (reference sequence). The CDR3 runs 13 residues. V was trimmed by 5 bases and J by 5 bases, leaving 11 bases between them. Based on the CDR3 plus reference TRBV19 and TRBJ2-3, the full variable domain is DGGITQSPKYLFRKEGQNVTLSCEQNLNHDAMYWYRQDPGQGLRLIYYSQIVNDFQKGDIAEGYSVSREKKESFPLTVTSAQKNPTAFYLCASSLGLQDTQYFGPGTRLTVL.

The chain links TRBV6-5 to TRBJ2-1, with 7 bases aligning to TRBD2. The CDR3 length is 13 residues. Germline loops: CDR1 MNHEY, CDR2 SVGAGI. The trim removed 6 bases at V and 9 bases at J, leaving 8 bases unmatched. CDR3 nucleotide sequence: TGTGCCAGCAGCCGCGGGGGACGTCCTGAGCAGTTCTTC. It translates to CASSRGGRPEQFF.

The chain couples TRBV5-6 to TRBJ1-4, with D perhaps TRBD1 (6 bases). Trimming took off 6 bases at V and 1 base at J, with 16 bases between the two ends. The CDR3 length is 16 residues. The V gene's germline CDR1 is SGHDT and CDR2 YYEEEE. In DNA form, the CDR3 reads TGTGCCAGCACCGCCGGGGGGGCGGAAACTAATGAAAAACTGTTTTTT. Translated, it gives CASTAGGAETNEKLFF.

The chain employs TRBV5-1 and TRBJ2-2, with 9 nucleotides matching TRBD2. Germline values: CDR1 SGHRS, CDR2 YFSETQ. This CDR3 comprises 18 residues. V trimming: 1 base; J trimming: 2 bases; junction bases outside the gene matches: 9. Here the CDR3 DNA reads TGCGCCAGCAGCTTGCTGCGCGGGGGGGACGTTAACACCGGGGAGCTGTTTTTT. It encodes CASSLLRGGDVNTGELFF.